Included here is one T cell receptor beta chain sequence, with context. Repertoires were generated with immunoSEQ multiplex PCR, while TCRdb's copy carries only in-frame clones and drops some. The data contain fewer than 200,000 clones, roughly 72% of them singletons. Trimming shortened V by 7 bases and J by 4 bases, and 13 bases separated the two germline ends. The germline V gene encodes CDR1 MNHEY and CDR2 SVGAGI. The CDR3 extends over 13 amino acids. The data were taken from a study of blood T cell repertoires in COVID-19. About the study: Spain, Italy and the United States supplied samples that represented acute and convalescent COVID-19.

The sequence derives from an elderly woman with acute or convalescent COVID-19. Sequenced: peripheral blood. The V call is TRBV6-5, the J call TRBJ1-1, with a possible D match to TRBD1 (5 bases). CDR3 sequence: CASIARQGTEAFF. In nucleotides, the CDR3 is TGTGCCAGCATAGCCAGGCAGGGCACTGAAGCTTTCTTT.